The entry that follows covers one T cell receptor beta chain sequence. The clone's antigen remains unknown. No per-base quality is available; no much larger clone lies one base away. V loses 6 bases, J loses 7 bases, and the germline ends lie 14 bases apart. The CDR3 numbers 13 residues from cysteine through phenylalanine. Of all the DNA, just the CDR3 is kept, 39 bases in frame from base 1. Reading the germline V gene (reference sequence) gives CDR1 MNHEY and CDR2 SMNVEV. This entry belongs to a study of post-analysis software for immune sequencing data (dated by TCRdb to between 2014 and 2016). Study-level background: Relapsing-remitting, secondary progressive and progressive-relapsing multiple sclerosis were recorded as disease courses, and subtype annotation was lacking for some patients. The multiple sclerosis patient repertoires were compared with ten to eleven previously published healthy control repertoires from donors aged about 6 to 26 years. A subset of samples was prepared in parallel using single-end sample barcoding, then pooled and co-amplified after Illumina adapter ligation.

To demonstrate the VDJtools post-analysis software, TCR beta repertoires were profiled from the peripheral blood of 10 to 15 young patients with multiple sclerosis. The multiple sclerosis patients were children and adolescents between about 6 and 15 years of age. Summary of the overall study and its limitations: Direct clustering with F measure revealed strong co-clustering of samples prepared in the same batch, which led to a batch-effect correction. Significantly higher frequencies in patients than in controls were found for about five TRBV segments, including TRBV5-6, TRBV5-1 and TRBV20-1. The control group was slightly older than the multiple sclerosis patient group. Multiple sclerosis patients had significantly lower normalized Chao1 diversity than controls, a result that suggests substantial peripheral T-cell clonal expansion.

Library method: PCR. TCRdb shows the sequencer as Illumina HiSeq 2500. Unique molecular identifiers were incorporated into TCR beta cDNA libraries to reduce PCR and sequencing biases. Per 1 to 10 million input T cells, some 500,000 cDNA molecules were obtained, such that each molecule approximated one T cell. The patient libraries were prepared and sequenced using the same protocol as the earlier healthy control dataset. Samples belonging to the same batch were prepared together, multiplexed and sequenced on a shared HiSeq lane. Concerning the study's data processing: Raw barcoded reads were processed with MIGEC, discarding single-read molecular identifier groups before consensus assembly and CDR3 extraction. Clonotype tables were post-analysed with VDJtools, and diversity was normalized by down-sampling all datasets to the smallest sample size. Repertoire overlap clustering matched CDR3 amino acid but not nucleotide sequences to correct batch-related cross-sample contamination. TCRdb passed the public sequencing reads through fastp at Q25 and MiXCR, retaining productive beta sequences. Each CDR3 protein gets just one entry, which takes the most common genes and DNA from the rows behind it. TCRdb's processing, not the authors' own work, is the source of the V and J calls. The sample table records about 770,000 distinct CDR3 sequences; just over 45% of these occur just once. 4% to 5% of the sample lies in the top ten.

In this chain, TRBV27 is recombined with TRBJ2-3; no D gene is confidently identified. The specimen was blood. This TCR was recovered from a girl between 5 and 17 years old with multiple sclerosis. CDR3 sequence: CASRSGLSNTQYF. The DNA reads TGTGCCAGCAGGTCCGGTCTGTCGAATACGCAGTATTTT.